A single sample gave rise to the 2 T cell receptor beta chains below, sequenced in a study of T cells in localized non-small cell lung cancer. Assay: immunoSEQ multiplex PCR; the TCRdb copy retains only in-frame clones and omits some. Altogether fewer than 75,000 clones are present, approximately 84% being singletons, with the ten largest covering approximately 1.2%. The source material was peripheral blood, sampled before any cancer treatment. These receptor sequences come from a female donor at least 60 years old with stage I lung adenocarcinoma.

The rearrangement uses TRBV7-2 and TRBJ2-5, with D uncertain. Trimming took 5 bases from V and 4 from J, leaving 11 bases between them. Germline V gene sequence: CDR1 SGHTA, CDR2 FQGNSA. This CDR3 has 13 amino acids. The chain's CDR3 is CASSRPRPETQYF. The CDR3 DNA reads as TGTGCCAGCAGCCGACCCCGGCCAGAGACCCAGTACTTC.

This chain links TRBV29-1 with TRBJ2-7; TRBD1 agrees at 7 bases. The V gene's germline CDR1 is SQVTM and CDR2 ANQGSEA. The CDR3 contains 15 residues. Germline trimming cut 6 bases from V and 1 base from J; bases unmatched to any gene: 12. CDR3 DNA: TGCAGCGTCGTAGACAGGGAGAGGAGTTCCTACGAGCAGTACTTC. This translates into CSVVDRERSSYEQYF.